Listed below are T cell receptor beta chains from one sample, sequenced in a study of shared clonotypes between healthy human individuals. Data came from immunoSEQ multiplex PCR; TCRdb stores just in-frame clones and leaves some out. In the table there are 800,000 to 950,000 clones, 96% of which are singletons. Material: naive CD8+ T cells sorted from blood. These receptors were collected from a man aged 25-45 years in good health. The CDR3 runs from the conserved cysteine through the conserved F or W. A D gene is named only where the DNA matches it firmly. Not all rows give a size; the values are once, few, many and, for expanded clones, a class.

DNA,CDR3,V,J,size,D
TGCGCCAGCAGCTTTGTGTCCCTGGAGAACACGCTACAAGAGACCCAGTACTTC,CASSFVSLENTLQETQYF,TRBV5-1,TRBJ2-5,.,.
TGTGCCAGCAGCTTACAGTCAGGGGCTTTCGCAACTAATGAAAAACTGTTTTTT,CASSLQSGAFATNEKLFF,TRBV7-6,TRBJ1-4,.,.
TGCGCCAGCAGCCAGGAAACAGGGTATCAGCCCCAGCATTTT,CASSQETGYQPQHF,TRBV4-1,TRBJ1-5,.,.
TGTGCCAGCAGCACCGGACAGAGCAATCAGCCCCAGCATTTT,CASSTGQSNQPQHF,TRBV9,TRBJ1-5,.,.
TGTGCCAGCACCTCCGGGACTAGCGGGAGAGAGCAGTTCTTC,CASTSGTSGREQFF,TRBV27,TRBJ2-1,once,TRBD2
TGTGCCAGCAGCGTAGGGACTAGCGGCCCCACAGATACGCAGTATTTT,CASSVGTSGPTDTQYF,TRBV9,TRBJ2-3,.,TRBD2
TGCAGCGTTGCAGATGGTTTCCTGGGCAATCAGCCCCAGCATTTT,CSVADGFLGNQPQHF,TRBV29-1,TRBJ1-5,.,.
TGCGCCAGCAGCCAAGCGCTAGCGGGAGGGCATAATGAGCAGTTCTTC,CASSQALAGGHNEQFF,TRBV4-1,TRBJ2-1,.,TRBD2
TGTGCCAGCAGGGCCCGGGATTCCGTCCACCTCTTC,CASRARDSVHLF,TRBV27,TRBJ2-1,.,.
TGTGCCAGCAGCTTCGGCCCCCAGGACTACAATGAGCAGTTCTTC,CASSFGPQDYNEQFF,TRBV7-2,TRBJ2-1,.,.
TGTGCCAGCAGTTACGGACTAGCGGGAGGCACCCGGTTCTTC,CASSYGLAGGTRFF,TRBV6-5,TRBJ2-1,.,TRBD2
TGTGCCACCAGCAGAGCCACCGATACGCAGTATTTT,CATSRATDTQYF,TRBV15,TRBJ2-3,.,.
TGTGCCAGCAGCTTCAGGGTCTCCTACAATGAGCAGTTCTTC,CASSFRVSYNEQFF,TRBV7-9,TRBJ2-1,.,.
TGTGCCAGCAGCTTACGCGGTCATGAGCAGTTCTTC,CASSLRGHEQFF,TRBV11-3,TRBJ2-1,.,.
TGCAGCGTTGAAGAATGGGGAAACACTGAAGCTTTCTTT,CSVEEWGNTEAFF,TRBV29-1,TRBJ1-1,.,.
TGTGCCAGCAGTGAATGGGCGACAGGGGCGAGCTACGAGCAGTACTTC,CASSEWATGASYEQYF,TRBV2,TRBJ2-7,.,TRBD1
TGCGCCAGCAGTGTGCCAGATAGGACAGGGTACTACGAGCAGTACTTC,CASSVPDRTGYYEQYF,TRBV10-1,TRBJ2-7,.,TRBD1
TGTGCCAGCAGCTTGGCGGGCCGCTACGAGCAGTACTTC,CASSLAGRYEQYF,TRBV5-4,TRBJ2-7,.,.
TGTGCCAGCAGCTCCGGGACTAGCGGATACAATGAGCAGTTCTTC,CASSSGTSGYNEQFF,TRBV11-3,TRBJ2-1,.,TRBD2
TGTGCCAGCAGCTTGGCCCAGGGCTCCACAGATACGCAGTATTTT,CASSLAQGSTDTQYF,TRBV5-4,TRBJ2-3,.,.
TGCGCCAGCAGCCAAGGTTCGCGCTACGAGCAGTACTTC,CASSQGSRYEQYF,TRBV4-3,TRBJ2-7,.,.
TGCAGCGTTGAACCTAGCGGGAGTCGCGAGCAGTACTTC,CSVEPSGSREQYF,TRBV29-1,TRBJ2-7,.,TRBD2
TGTGCCAGTAGTGAACAGGGTTGGCTCGATACGCAGTATTTT,CASSEQGWLDTQYF,TRBV19,TRBJ2-3,.,.
TGTGCCAGCAGCCTAATCCAGTACAATGAGCAGTTCTTC,CASSLIQYNEQFF,TRBV7-3,TRBJ2-1,once,.
TGTGCCAGCAGTTTGTTTCCAGGAGAAGCTTTCTTT,CASSLFPGEAFF,TRBV28,TRBJ1-1,.,.
TGTGCCAGCAGCGTCAGGGGGGGTCTTTGGGCTGAAGCTTTCTTT,CASSVRGGLWAEAFF,TRBV5-4,TRBJ1-1,once,TRBD1
TGCAGCGTTCGGAGTTACCGAACGGGACGCCAAGAGACCCAGTACTTC,CSVRSYRTGRQETQYF,TRBV29-1,TRBJ2-5,.,.
TGTGCCAGCAGCCCGACAGGTGCGAACACCGGGGAGCTGTTTTTT,CASSPTGANTGELFF,TRBV11-3,TRBJ2-2,.,.
TGTGCCAGCAGCACCCTATTGACAGAACCAACCTACGAGCAGTACTTC,CASSTLLTEPTYEQYF,TRBV7-9,TRBJ2-7,.,.
TGCAGCGTTGAAGATAAGGGCGGAGCCTACGAGCAGTACTTC,CSVEDKGGAYEQYF,TRBV29-1,TRBJ2-7,.,.
TGTGCCAGCAGCCACCGACTAGCGGGAGATTACACAGATACGCAGTATTTT,CASSHRLAGDYTDTQYF,TRBV9,TRBJ2-3,once,TRBD2
TGCAGCGTTGAAATACCTAGCGGGAGACGGACAGATACGCAGTATTTT,CSVEIPSGRRTDTQYF,TRBV29-1,TRBJ2-3,.,TRBD2
TGTGCCAGCAGTGAAGACAGGGTAGGCTACGAGCAGTACTTC,CASSEDRVGYEQYF,TRBV2,TRBJ2-7,.,.
TGTGCCAGCAGCGCAGGACAGGGGGCGCTTGGCTACACCTTC,CASSAGQGALGYTF,TRBV6-1,TRBJ1-2,.,TRBD1
TGTGCCAGCAGCCAAACAAGGGTACACTCCTACGAGCAGTACTTC,CASSQTRVHSYEQYF,TRBV7-9,TRBJ2-7,.,.
TGTGCCAGTAGTATACTGGGAGACATTCAGTACTTC,CASSILGDIQYF,TRBV19,TRBJ2-4,.,.
TGCAGTGCTAGAGTCCTAGAGCAGTACTTC,CSARVLEQYF,TRBV20-1,TRBJ2-7,.,.
TGTGCCAGCTCACCTCCGTGGACAGGCGACACCGGGGAGCTGTTTTTT,CASSPPWTGDTGELFF,TRBV18,TRBJ2-2,.,TRBD1
TGTGCCAGCAGCTCTGGGACTAGCGGGAGCTGGGGCATTCAGTACTTC,CASSSGTSGSWGIQYF,TRBV9,TRBJ2-4,.,TRBD2
TGTGCCACCAGCAGAGGGACTAGCGGGGGTAATGAGCAGTTCTTC,CATSRGTSGGNEQFF,TRBV15,TRBJ2-1,.,TRBD2
TGTGCTAGTGGTTTGCCTCCCGGGGCAACTAATGAAAAACTGTTTTTT,CASGLPPGATNEKLFF,TRBV12-5,TRBJ1-4,.,.
TGTGCCAGCAACCGGGACAGGAATCAAGAGACCCAGTACTTC,CASNRDRNQETQYF,TRBV2,TRBJ2-5,few,TRBD1
TGCGCCAGCAGCCAAGATTTTGGGACTAGCTTAGAGCAGTACTTC,CASSQDFGTSLEQYF,TRBV4-1,TRBJ2-7,.,TRBD2
TGTGCCAGCAGCCCCCACCCCGGGGGAGGAGGTAGCAATCAGCCCCAGCATTTT,CASSPHPGGGGSNQPQHF,TRBV27,TRBJ1-5,.,.
TGTGCCAGCTCATCCGGCTCCTACGAGCAGTACTTC,CASSSGSYEQYF,TRBV18,TRBJ2-7,.,.
TGTGCCAGCAGTTTTGTGGACAGGGGCACCGGGGAGCTGTTTTTT,CASSFVDRGTGELFF,TRBV27,TRBJ2-2,.,TRBD1
TGTGCCAGCAGCCAAGCTACAGGGGAAAACTACAATGAGCAGTTCTTC,CASSQATGENYNEQFF,TRBV4-2,TRBJ2-1,.,TRBD1
TGCGCCAGCAGCTACGGGACAGGCTCCTACGAGCAGTACTTC,CASSYGTGSYEQYF,TRBV5-1,TRBJ2-7,.,TRBD1
TGTGCCAGCAGTCCGACTAGCGGGAATAATCGGGAGCAGTACTTC,CASSPTSGNNREQYF,TRBV27,TRBJ2-7,.,TRBD2
TGTGCCAGCAGCTTCCTTAATGAAAAACTGTTTTTT,CASSFLNEKLFF,TRBV13,TRBJ1-4,.,.
TGTGCCAGCAGCCGGGGACAGGGGGCTTATGGCTACACCTTC,CASSRGQGAYGYTF,TRBV9,TRBJ1-2,.,TRBD1
TGTGCCAGCAGCCGGAGGGGGCAGGACACCGGGGAGCTGTTTTTT,CASSRRGQDTGELFF,TRBV7-9,TRBJ2-2,.,.
TGTGCCAGCAGCCGACAGATTCTGAACACCGGGGAGCTGTTTTTT,CASSRQILNTGELFF,TRBV5-6,TRBJ2-2,.,.
TGTGCCAGCAAAACCTCCTACGAGCAGTACTTC,CASKTSYEQYF,TRBV27,TRBJ2-7,.,.
TGTGCCAGCAGCTTAAAGGACAGCCATAGCAATCAGCCCCAGCATTTT,CASSLKDSHSNQPQHF,TRBV13,TRBJ1-5,.,.
TGTGCCTCCCACCGGGGTAGCGGGGTCCTCAATGAGCAGTTCTTC,CASHRGSGVLNEQFF,TRBV30,TRBJ2-1,.,TRBD2
TGTGCCAGCAGGGACGGAAACTATGGCTACACCTTC,CASRDGNYGYTF,TRBV27,TRBJ1-2,.,.
TGTGCCAGCAGCCAACTCGGGACAGAGAACACCGGGGAGCTGTTTTTT,CASSQLGTENTGELFF,TRBV4-2,TRBJ2-2,.,TRBD1
TGTGCCAGCACCACGGACAGGGTATTTGAGCCCCAGCATTTT,CASTTDRVFEPQHF,TRBV7-9,TRBJ1-5,.,TRBD1
TGCAGCGTTGAATGGGCTAGCGGGCGTGAAGAGGAGACCCAGTACTTC,CSVEWASGREEETQYF,TRBV29-1,TRBJ2-5,.,TRBD2